This TCR beta chain was sequenced for a study of Ad26.COV2.S vaccination and SARS-CoV-2 variants. Across the study: Dosing was one shot or two shots 56 days apart.

J lost 1 base, V lost 1 base, and 0 bases had no gene match. Germline V gene lookup returns CDR1 SEHNR and CDR2 FQNEAQ (reference sequence). The CDR3 is 14 amino acids. The treatment is: 15 to 20 received Ad26.COV2.S at low or high dose, single or two shots; roughly 5 received placebo; per-sample allocation not given. Sampling occurred on day 63 after the first vaccine or placebo injection. Repertoires were generated with immunoSEQ multiplex PCR, while TCRdb's copy carries only in-frame clones and drops some. Of about 320,000 clones listed, just under 85% are singletons. The rearrangement links TRBV7-9 to TRBJ2-7, with 8 nucleotides matching TRBD1. The input for sequencing was peripheral blood, taken in a trial of Ad26.COV2.S vaccine versus placebo. The receptor was derived from a person aged 18-65 years who received the Ad26.COV2.S COVID-19 vaccine or a placebo. The CDR3 DNA is TGTGCCAGCAGCTTAGGGACAGGGTCCTACGAGCAGTACTTC. Encoded protein: CASSLGTGSYEQYF.